The 28 T cell receptor beta chains below come from one sample, sequenced in a study of blood T cell repertoires in COVID-19. The assay was immunoSEQ multiplex PCR, and TCRdb's table has in-frame clones only and misses some. The sample contains about 140,000 clones, 84% of which appear only once. The material sequenced was peripheral blood. The receptor source for this set is a man aged 30 to 45 with COVID-19, enrolled during active disease.

V gene TRBV21-1 combines with J gene TRBJ2-2; the table gives TRBD2 as D, unverified against the DNA. TRBV21-1 is shown as a pseudogene. This CDR3 has 17 amino acids. DNA for the CDR3: TGTGCCAGCAGCAAAGAGTCGCGCGGGAGGGATACCGGGGAGCTGTTTTTT. It is translated as CASSKESRGRDTGELFF.

The J gene is TRBJ1-3, the V gene TRBV19, with D tentatively TRBD1 (6 bases). From germline, CDR1 is LNHDA and CDR2 SQIVND (reference sequence). CDR3 size: 13 residues. V lost 9 bases and J 0 bases, leaving 9 bases between the germline ends. The DNA for the CDR3 is TGTGCCAGGGAACAGGGCTCTGGAAACACCATATATTTT. It is translated as CAREQGSGNTIYF.

The V and J genes are TRBV2 and TRBJ2-1; D may be TRBD2 (5 bases). V lost 7 bases and J lost 6, with 22 bases in between. Germline-derived CDR1 and CDR2 are SNHLY and FYNNEI. The CDR3 is 16 residues long. In nucleotides, the CDR3 is TGTGCCAGCATGGGAGCACCGGGTCCCACGGGCAATGAGCAGTTCTTC. It codes for CASMGAPGPTGNEQFF.

This clone has only a few counts. The V call is TRBV7-9, the J call TRBJ2-1; D possibly corresponds to TRBD1 (5 bases). Trimming cost V 4 bases and J 0 bases, with 16 bases left between them. In germline, CDR1 is SEHNR, CDR2 FQNEAQ (reference sequence). CDR3 length equals 17 residues. The CDR3 sequence is CASSSWAQRGSYNEQFF. CDR3 in DNA: TGTGCCAGCAGCTCCTGGGCCCAAAGGGGCTCCTACAATGAGCAGTTCTTC.

The chain recombines TRBV28 with TRBJ1-1; D possibly corresponds to TRBD1 (5 bases). With 6 bases removed from V and 10 bases from J, the gap between germline ends came to 15 bases. Germline CDR1 is MDHEN and CDR2 is SYDVKM. The CDR3 has 12 residues. The CDR3 DNA reads as TGTGCCAGCAGAGGGGCGCCTCTCGTAGCTTTCTTT. Translation: CASRGAPLVAFF.

The V gene is TRBV28, the J gene TRBJ2-1; D possibly corresponds to TRBD2 (6 bases). CDR1 is MDHEN and CDR2 is SYDVKM in the germline V gene. The CDR3 totals 15 residues. The ends were cut back, 4 bases at V and 3 bases at J, with 13 bases in the middle. CDR3 in DNA: TGTGCCAGCAGTTCCACCGGGGGACGCTACAATGAGCAGTTCTTC. Translation: CASSSTGGRYNEQFF.

This rearrangement joins TRBV9 to TRBJ2-4; 7 bases match TRBD1. The ends lost 3 bases at V and 7 bases at J; junction bases unmatched: 13. This CDR3 is 16 amino acids long. CDR1 is SGDLS, CDR2 YYNGEE, per germline. The CDR3 spells CASSARDSLDWNIQYF. The CDR3 DNA sequence: TGTGCCAGCAGCGCCAGGGACAGCCTCGACTGGAACATTCAGTACTTC.

Note on this clone: Within the sample, other DNA sequences also encode this same CDR3. The chain joins TRBV5-1 to TRBJ2-3; 9 nucleotides align to TRBD2. Germline assignment: CDR1 SGHRS and CDR2 YFSETQ. V shed 0 bases and J 2 bases; nucleotides not matched to a gene: 4. The CDR3 totals 16 residues. Here the CDR3 DNA reads TGCGCCAGCAGCTTGGGGTTAGCGGGGGTCACAGATACGCAGTATTTT. Translation gives CASSLGLAGVTDTQYF. Complete variable domain (other parts from reference TRBV5-1 and TRBJ2-3): KAGVTQTPRYLIKTRGQQVTLSCSPISGHRSVSWYQQTPGQGLQFLFEYFSETQRNKGNFPGRFSGRQFSNSRSEMNVSTLELGDSALYLCASSLGLAGVTDTQYFGPGTRLTVL.

The chain recombines TRBV11-2 with TRBJ2-4; the match to TRBD2 covers 10 bases. The CDR3 contains 15 residues. CDR1 is SGHAT and CDR2 is FQNNGV in the germline V gene. The ends lost 3 bases at V and 7 bases at J; junction bases unmatched: 6. In nucleotides, the CDR3 is TGTGCCAGCAGCTTGCTAGCGGGAGTGTGGAACATTCAGTACTTC. Translating gives CASSLLAGVWNIQYF.

The gene calls are TRBV9 and TRBJ1-1; D might be TRBD1 (6 bases). The CDR3 is 11 amino acids. Per germline, CDR1 SGDLS and CDR2 YYNGEE. V was cut by 4 bases and J by 8 bases, with 9 bases left in between. In DNA form, the CDR3 reads TGTGCCAGCAGCCTCCAGGGGGAAGCTTTCTTT. Protein: CASSLQGEAFF.

This clone came up a few times. V is TRBV24-1 and J is TRBJ2-1, with 14 bases fitting TRBD2. V was pared by 4 bases and J by 9 bases, with 10 bases of the junction left unmatched. CDR1 KGHDR and CDR2 SFDVKD come from the germline V gene. This CDR3 comprises 17 residues. CDR3 sequence reads: CATSDLAGTSGRGEQFF. The CDR3 nucleotides read TGTGCCACCAGTGACTTGGCCGGGACTAGCGGGAGAGGTGAGCAGTTCTTC.

The V and J genes are TRBV6-5 and TRBJ2-5; the match to TRBD1 covers 8 bases. With 0 bases clipped from V and 4 bases from J, the junction kept 4 bases outside the gene matches. This CDR3 region has 15 residues. The V gene's germline CDR1 is MNHEY and CDR2 SVGAGI. The CDR3 loop is CASSYSTGVGETQYF. The CDR3 coding sequence is TGTGCCAGCAGTTACTCGACAGGGGTTGGAGAGACCCAGTACTTC.

The rearrangement joins TRBV19 to TRBJ2-7; D is undetermined. Trimming removed 1 base from V and 5 bases from J, with 15 bases in between. The germline V gene has CDR1 LNHDA and CDR2 SQIVND (reference sequence). The CDR3 has 15 residues. This CDR3 is CASSIGTRSSNEQYF. CDR3 DNA sequence: TGTGCCAGTAGTATAGGAACGAGGAGTTCCAACGAGCAGTACTTC.

V gene TRBV10-3 combines with J gene TRBJ1-2; 7 bases match TRBD1. Germline V gene lookup returns CDR1 ENHRY and CDR2 SYGVKD. The CDR3 length is 14 residues. V gave up 6 bases and J gave up 3 bases; unmatched junction bases: 7. CDR3 nucleotide sequence: TGTGCCATCAGCGGGACAGCGTCTGACTATGGCTACACCTTC. Amino acids: CAISGTASDYGYTF.

To note about this clone: At the DNA level, this CDR3 is encoded by other sequences in the same sample as well. V usage is TRBV5-1 and J usage is TRBJ1-1; D unresolved. The V end lost 3 bases, the J end lost 1 base, and 7 bases lay between the germline ends. CDR1 is SGHRS, CDR2 YFSETQ, per germline. The CDR3 covers 13 residues. CDR3 loop: CASSYQENTEAFF. CDR3 nucleotides: TGCGCCAGCAGCTACCAGGAGAACACTGAAGCTTTCTTT.

The chain joins TRBV6-5 to TRBJ1-5; maybe TRBD1 (5 bases). Looked up from germline, CDR1 is MNHEY and CDR2 is SVGAGI. This CDR3 is 15 amino acids long. V was clipped by 4 bases and J by 7 bases, with 17 bases between them. The DNA of the CDR3 is TGTGCCAGCAGTTCCTCTCCAAGGGGCGGACAGCCCCAGCATTTT. It is translated as CASSSSPRGGQPQHF.

Here the CDR3 reads CASSGWGGLAGGPLEQYF. The DNA of the CDR3 is TGCGCCAGCAGTGGTTGGGGAGGGCTAGCGGGAGGGCCCCTCGAGCAGTACTTC. The chain has TRBV10-2 and TRBJ2-7, with 12 bases that match TRBD2. CDR3 length equals 18 residues. Germline V CDR1 and CDR2: WSHSY, SAAADI. V lost 4 bases to trimming and J lost 6 bases; unmatched junction nucleotides: 16.

The chain couples TRBV18 to TRBJ1-1, with a possible D match to TRBD1 (5 bases). This CDR3 is 12 amino acids long. Trimming removed 3 bases from V and 7 bases from J, with 9 bases in between. Germline V gene data show CDR1 as KGHSH and CDR2 as LQKENI. CDR3 nucleotide sequence: TGTGCCAGCTCACCGGGACTTCATGAAGCTTTCTTT. It specifies CASSPGLHEAFF.

The V call is TRBV28, the J call TRBJ1-5; TRBD1 might be the D (5 bases). The ends were cut back, 7 bases at V and 1 base at J, with 14 bases in the middle. This CDR3 has 15 amino acids. From germline, CDR1 is MDHEN and CDR2 SYDVKM. The CDR3 reads CASIWARGSNQPQHF. In DNA form, the CDR3 reads TGTGCCAGCATTTGGGCTAGGGGAAGCAATCAGCCCCAGCATTTT.

J is TRBJ1-6 and V is TRBV19; 8 positions match TRBD1. This CDR3 spans 14 amino acids. From germline, CDR1 is LNHDA and CDR2 SQIVND (reference sequence). The V and J ends lost 5 bases and 8 bases, in that order; junction bases with no gene match: 5. CDR3 DNA sequence: TGTGCCAGTAGTCGCGGACAGGGTCATTCACCCCTCCACTTT. Translated: CASSRGQGHSPLHF.

This chain joins TRBV6-5 and TRBJ2-6; D gene ambiguous. The CDR3 extends over 12 amino acids. Trimming removed 10 bases at V and 2 bases at J, with 6 bases between. CDR1 and CDR2 (germline): MNHEY, SVGAGI. For the CDR3, the DNA is TGTGCCACGAGGACTGGGGCCAACGTCCTGACTTTC. Protein product: CATRTGANVLTF.

The gene calls are TRBV7-2 and TRBJ1-1; a weak D match, TRBD1 (5 bases). Germline-derived CDR1 and CDR2 are SGHTA and FQGNSA. This CDR3 spans 13 amino acids. Trimming removed 5 bases from V and 8 bases from J, with 15 bases in between. The CDR3 bases are TGTGCCAGCAGCCCCCGGGGGGTCGCGGAAGCTTTCTTT. Translated: CASSPRGVAEAFF.

The rearrangement joins TRBV28 to TRBJ1-6, with 9 bases lining up with TRBD1. The ends lost 5 bases at V and 6 bases at J; junction bases unmatched: 8. CDR1 is MDHEN and CDR2 is SYDVKM in the germline V gene. The CDR3 totals 16 residues. CDR3 sequence reads: CASSPPRGQGNSPLHF. DNA of the CDR3: TGTGCCAGCAGTCCCCCCCGGGGACAGGGTAATTCACCCCTCCACTTT.

The chain recombines TRBV4-1 with TRBJ1-1, with D perhaps TRBD1 (5 bases). The CDR3 extends over 13 amino acids. The V gene lost 4 bases and the J gene lost 3 bases, with 9 bases spanning the gap. The V gene's germline CDR1 is MGHRA and CDR2 YSYEKL. CDR3 bases: TGCGCCAGCAGCCTGCGGGGCTACACTGAAGCTTTCTTT. Translating gives CASSLRGYTEAFF.

This chain connects TRBV19 to TRBJ2-6; D unresolved. The CDR3 sequence is 16 residues long. V lost 4 bases and J lost 0, with 10 bases in between. Germline V gene lookup returns CDR1 LNHDA and CDR2 SQIVND (reference sequence). CDR3 sequence (DNA): TGTGCCAGTAGTAAAACCAGGCTCTCTGGGGCCAACGTCCTGACTTTC. This encodes CASSKTRLSGANVLTF.

V gene TRBV18 combines with J gene TRBJ1-6; D is possibly TRBD1 (5 bases). This CDR3 comprises 15 residues. From germline, CDR1 is KGHSH and CDR2 LQKENI. Trimming shortened V by 4 bases and J by 8 bases, and 15 bases separated the two germline ends. CDR3: CASSLSQGRDSPLHF. CDR3 DNA: TGTGCCAGCTCACTTTCCCAGGGTCGAGATTCACCCCTCCACTTT.

This chain's CDR3 is CASSLAGEIEQYF. CDR3 sequence (DNA): TGTGCCAGCTCATTAGCGGGAGAGATCGAGCAGTACTTC. The chain is built from TRBV18 and TRBJ2-7, with TRBD2 matching over 9 bases. The CDR3 covers 13 residues. V lost 5 bases, J lost 6 bases, and 5 bases stayed unmatched. CDR1 is KGHSH and CDR2 is LQKENI in the germline V gene.

V usage is TRBV9 and J usage is TRBJ2-7; 14 bases fit TRBD2. The germline V gene encodes CDR1 SGDLS and CDR2 YYNGEE. The V segment lost 3 bases and the J segment 6 bases; nucleotides outside the gene matches: 8. There are 16 residues in the CDR3. The CDR3 bases are TGTGCCAGCAGCGCTAGTCCCGGGACTAGCGGGAGCGAGCAGTACTTC. Translation gives CASSASPGTSGSEQYF.